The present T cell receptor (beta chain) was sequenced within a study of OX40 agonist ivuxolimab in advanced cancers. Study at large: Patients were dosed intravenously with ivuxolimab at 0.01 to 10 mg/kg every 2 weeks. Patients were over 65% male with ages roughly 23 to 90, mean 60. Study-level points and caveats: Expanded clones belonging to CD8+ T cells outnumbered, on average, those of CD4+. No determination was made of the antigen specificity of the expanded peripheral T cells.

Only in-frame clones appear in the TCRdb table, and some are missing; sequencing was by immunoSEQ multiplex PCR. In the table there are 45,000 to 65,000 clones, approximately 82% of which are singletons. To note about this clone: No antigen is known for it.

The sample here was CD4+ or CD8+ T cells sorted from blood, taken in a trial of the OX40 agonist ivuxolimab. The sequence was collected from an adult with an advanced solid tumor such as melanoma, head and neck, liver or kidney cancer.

As DNA, the CDR3 is TGTGCCTGGAACAGGATTGTAAAAGAAAAACTGTTTTTT. Translating gives CAWNRIVKEKLFF. The V gene is TRBV30, the J gene TRBJ1-4, with D maybe TRBD1 (5 bases). The CDR3 consists of 13 residues. Trimming removed 4 bases from V and 8 bases from J, with 14 bases in between. CDR1 and CDR2 (germline): GTSNPN, SVGIG (reference sequence).